The 9 T cell receptor beta chains below come from one sample, sequenced in a study of blood T cell repertoires in COVID-19. TCRdb keeps only in-frame clones here, not all; method: immunoSEQ multiplex PCR. The sample yields about 180,000 clones, less than 90% seen once. The sequencing sample was made of peripheral blood. All receptors derive from a woman in her 70s with COVID-19, enrolled during active disease.

Concerning this clone: The sample has other DNA sequences that encode this CDR3 too. The chain recombines TRBV29-1 with TRBJ1-4; 11 bases agree with TRBD1. Germline CDR1 and CDR2: SQVTM and ANQGSEA. The CDR3 is 13 residues long. J gave up 7 bases and V 6 bases, and 4 bases lay outside the gene matches. The CDR3 bases are TGCAGCGTCGGCGGGACAGGGGGTGAAAAACTGTTTTTT. As protein: CSVGGTGGEKLFF.

The chain joins TRBV28 to TRBJ2-3; 15 nucleotides align to TRBD2. The CDR3 consists of 18 residues. With V trimmed by 5 bases and J by 1 base, 7 bases remained unmatched. CDR1 and CDR2 (germline): MDHEN, SYDVKM. This chain's CDR3 is CASSRTSGRAGGTDTQYF. CDR3 DNA sequence: TGTGCCAGCAGTCGGACTAGCGGGAGGGCCGGGGGCACAGATACGCAGTATTTT.

The chain has TRBV11-2 and TRBJ2-7; 16 nucleotides align to TRBD2. The CDR3 spans 16 residues. The V segment lost 4 bases and the J segment 4 bases; nucleotides outside the gene matches: 4. Germline V gives CDR1 SGHAT, CDR2 FQNNGV. The CDR3: CASSSGLAGGPYEQYF. The CDR3 nucleotides are TGTGCCAGCAGCTCGGGACTAGCGGGAGGGCCGTACGAGCAGTACTTC.

The chain combines TRBV6-5 with TRBJ1-5, with 9 bases fitting TRBD1. From germline, CDR1 is MNHEY and CDR2 SVGAGI. The trim removed 5 bases at V and 5 bases at J, leaving 4 bases unmatched. The CDR3 length is 14 residues. CDR3 sequence reads: CASSPGQGYQPQHF. CDR3 in DNA: TGTGCCAGCAGTCCGGGACAGGGCTATCAGCCCCAGCATTTT.

The chain links TRBV28 to TRBJ2-5, with TRBD2 as a possible D gene (6 bases). The CDR3 contains 14 residues. Germline V CDR1 and CDR2: MDHEN, SYDVKM. The ends were cut back, 2 bases at V and 1 base at J, with 8 bases in the middle. CDR3: CASSLGGIQETQYF. CDR3 in DNA: TGTGCCAGCAGTTTAGGAGGGATCCAAGAGACCCAGTACTTC.

The CDR3 sequence is CASSPRRGTTGELFF. The CDR3 coding sequence is TGTGCCAGCAGCCCCCGTAGAGGAACCACCGGGGAGCTGTTTTTT. This chain joins TRBV7-2 and TRBJ2-2, with D unclear. Trimming took 5 bases from V and 4 from J, leaving 14 bases between them. In germline, CDR1 is SGHTA, CDR2 FQGNSA. The CDR3 has 15 residues.

J is TRBJ2-2 and V is TRBV2; tentatively, D is TRBD2 (6 bases). The CDR3 has 14 amino acids. CDR1 SNHLY and CDR2 FYNNEI come from the germline V gene. Trimming left V 10 bases short and J 5 bases short, with 17 bases between. The CDR3 coding sequence is TGTGCCACCAGAAGACTAGAAGGGACCGGGGAGCTGTTTTTT. Translated, it gives CATRRLEGTGELFF.

The chain links TRBV5-1 to TRBJ1-4; D gene uncertain. This CDR3 comprises 16 residues. CDR1 SGHRS and CDR2 YFSETQ come from the germline V gene. The V end was cut by 1 base, the J end by 0 bases, with 10 bases between. The CDR3 spells CASSLPAGTTNEKLFF. CDR3 coding DNA: TGCGCCAGCAGCTTGCCGGCAGGAACAACTAATGAAAAACTGTTTTTT.

Points on this clone: This specimen includes other DNA sequences encoding the same CDR3. The genes are TRBV18 and TRBJ2-3, with D unresolved. This CDR3 has 14 residues. Trimming left V 1 base short and J 1 base short, with 6 bases between. The V gene's germline CDR1 is KGHSH and CDR2 LQKENI. The CDR3 loop reads CASSPLAGTDTQYF. CDR3 nucleotide sequence: TGTGCCAGCTCACCACTAGCCGGCACAGATACGCAGTATTTT. Supplemented by reference TRBV18 and TRBJ2-3, the full variable domain reads NAGVMQNPRHLVRRRGQEARLRCSPMKGHSHVYWYRQLPEEGLKFMVYLQKENIIDESGMPKERFSAEFPKEGPSILRIQQVVRGDSAAYFCASSPLAGTDTQYFGPGTRLTVL.